The following is a T cell receptor beta chain sequence with its context. This entry comes from a study of graft-versus-host responses after intestinal transplantation. Data came from immunoSEQ multiplex PCR; TCRdb stores just in-frame clones and leaves some out. Seen here are over 65,000 clones, around 92% observed once, and the top ten hold roughly 0.64%. Germline CDR1 MGHDK, CDR2 SYGVNS. Trimming cost V 3 bases and J 10 bases, with 25 bases left between them. The CDR3 is made up of 17 amino acids. The chain employs TRBV25-1 and TRBJ1-3; no clear D gene. Here the sequenced sample was PBMCs, taken 98 days after intestinal transplantation. The clonotype was recovered from a human patient who received an intestinal transplant, so some T cells may come from the graft donor. Written as DNA, the CDR3 is TGTGCCAGCAGTGAGCCTGGTCAGGAGAAAAGGGTTGGGACCATATATTTT. The encoded protein is CASSEPGQEKRVGTIYF.